This passage covers 23 T cell receptor beta chains from one sample sequenced in a study of shared clonotypes between healthy human individuals. Generated by immunoSEQ multiplex PCR, the TCRdb table keeps only in-frame clones and is missing some. The profile covers about 610,000 clones, with roughly 97% appearing a single time and 0.057% taken by the ten largest. Sequencing used naive CD4+ T cells sorted from blood. Subset specified: CD45RA+ positively selected. Source of these receptors: a woman aged 25 to 39 in good health.

A remark on this clone: Different DNA sequences within this sample yield the same CDR3. This sequence joins TRBV5-1 and TRBJ2-3; TRBD2 agrees at 10 bases. The V and J ends lost 0 bases and 3 bases, in that order; junction bases with no gene match: 1. In germline, CDR1 is SGHRS, CDR2 YFSETQ. The CDR3 loop spans 15 amino acids. CDR3 residues: CASSLVAGGTDTQYF. The CDR3 bases are TGCGCCAGCAGCTTGGTAGCGGGGGGAACAGATACGCAGTATTTT.

CDR3 nucleotides: TGTGCCAGCAGTTCCCCGGGACAGGGGACTGACGAGCAGTACTTC. Protein: CASSSPGQGTDEQYF. The chain joins TRBV28 to TRBJ2-7; the match to TRBD1 covers 10 bases. V shed 4 bases, J shed 5 bases, and the junction held 8 bases outside the gene matches. This CDR3 is 15 amino acids long. Germline assignment: CDR1 MDHEN and CDR2 SYDVKM.

The chain couples TRBV7-2 to TRBJ2-7; tentatively, D is TRBD2 (6 bases). Trimming shortened V by 7 bases and J by 4 bases, and 20 bases separated the two germline ends. Germline lookup yields CDR1 SGHTA and CDR2 FQGNSA. The CDR3 length is 15 residues. For the CDR3, the DNA is TGTGCCAGCACCCCTGATAGGCTAGCGAGTTACGAGCAGTACTTC. Protein sequence: CASTPDRLASYEQYF.

The genes are TRBV5-1 and TRBJ2-3; 12 nucleotides line up with TRBD2. Germline V gene lookup returns CDR1 SGHRS and CDR2 YFSETQ. After removal of 4 bases from V and 5 bases from J, the junction contained 17 bases not matched to a gene. The CDR3 consists of 19 residues. CDR3 coding DNA: TGCGCCAGCAGCCCCCGGGACCGCGGACTAGCGGGAAATGTAGATACGCAGTATTTT. Protein sequence: CASSPRDRGLAGNVDTQYF. The full variable domain, its missing parts supplied by reference TRBV5-1 and TRBJ2-3, is KAGVTQTPRYLIKTRGQQVTLSCSPISGHRSVSWYQQTPGQGLQFLFEYFSETQRNKGNFPGRFSGRQFSNSRSEMNVSTLELGDSALYLCASSPRDRGLAGNVDTQYFGPGTRLTVL.

This chain connects TRBV11-2 to TRBJ2-5; no clear D gene. The V end lost 5 bases, the J end lost 9 bases, and 16 bases lay between the germline ends. CDR1 and CDR2 from the germline V gene are SGHAT and FQNNGV. This CDR3 region has 13 residues. In nucleotides, the CDR3 is TGTGCCAGCAGCCCTGGTTTATCCGGAGCCCAGTACTTC. Its translation is CASSPGLSGAQYF. Complete variable domain (other parts from reference TRBV11-2 and TRBJ2-5): EAGVAQSPRYKIIEKRQSVAFWCNPISGHATLYWYQQILGQGPKLLIQFQNNGVVDDSQLPKDRFSAERLKGVDSTLKIQPAKLEDSAVYLCASSPGLSGAQYFGPGTRLLVL.

This clone was observed a few times. The chain recombines TRBV2 with TRBJ2-1, with 14 bases identical to TRBD2. This CDR3 is 17 amino acids long. Germline V gene sequence: CDR1 SNHLY, CDR2 FYNNEI. J was trimmed by 7 bases and V by 5 bases; bases with no gene match: 10. The CDR3 protein is CASSLIGRLAGGNEQFF. The CDR3 DNA follows: TGTGCCAGCAGTTTAATAGGCCGACTAGCGGGAGGGAATGAGCAGTTCTTC.

The V and J genes are TRBV2 and TRBJ2-7; 8 bases align to TRBD1. The junction had 15 bases not matched to a gene; V was cut back by 8 bases and J by 9 bases. This CDR3 region has 14 residues. In germline, CDR1 is SNHLY, CDR2 FYNNEI. CDR3 nucleotides: TGTGCCAGCCCGTCCTCCGGGACAGGCGGCGGGCAGTACTTC. It yields the protein CASPSSGTGGGQYF.

This chain connects TRBV7-9 to TRBJ2-5; a possible D gene is TRBD1 (5 bases). The CDR3 has 15 amino acids. Trimming shortened V by 7 bases and J by 0 bases, and 15 bases separated the two germline ends. CDR1 and CDR2 from the germline V gene are SEHNR and FQNEAQ (reference sequence). CDR3 in amino acids: CASMSNRTYQETQYF. As DNA, the CDR3 is TGTGCCAGCATGTCGAACAGGACGTACCAAGAGACCCAGTACTTC.

V and J are TRBV10-3 and TRBJ1-5, with D possibly being TRBD1 (6 bases). The CDR3 covers 13 residues. Between the trimmed V and J ends, which lost 0 bases and 7 bases, there was a span of 7 bases. CDR1 is ENHRY and CDR2 is SYGVKD in the germline V gene. CDR3 sequence: CAISESGAQPQHF. DNA for the CDR3: TGTGCCATCAGTGAGTCGGGGGCACAGCCCCAGCATTTT.

The chain uses TRBV11-1 and TRBJ2-3; 11 bases are a match to TRBD2. This CDR3 has 15 residues. Germline V gene sequence: CDR1 SGHAT, CDR2 FQDESV (reference sequence). Trimming at V came to 1 base and at J to 6 bases, leaving 3 bases not matched to a gene. CDR3 DNA sequence: TGTGCCAGCAGCTTAGGACTAGCGGGAAGGGATACGCAGTATTTT. Translating gives CASSLGLAGRDTQYF. Drawing the rest from reference TRBV11-1 and TRBJ2-3, the complete variable domain is EAEVAQSPRYKITEKSQAVAFWCDPISGHATLYWYRQILGQGPELLVQFQDESVVDDSQLPKDRFSAERLKGVDSTLKIQPAELGDSAMYLCASSLGLAGRDTQYFGPGTRLTVL.

J is TRBJ1-1 and V is TRBV19; D may be TRBD1 (5 bases). This CDR3 has 16 amino acids. Trimming stripped 7 bases from V and 1 base from J, with 19 bases between. Germline loops: CDR1 LNHDA, CDR2 SQIVND (reference sequence). The CDR3 DNA is TGTGCCAGTAACACCCTGCCCAGGGTGGGGAACACTGAAGCTTTCTTT. This encodes CASNTLPRVGNTEAFF.

The chain links TRBV5-1 to TRBJ2-7, with D possibly matching TRBD2 (6 bases). Trimming took off 2 bases at V and 5 bases at J, with 20 bases between the two ends. From germline, CDR1 is SGHRS and CDR2 YFSETQ. CDR3 size: 16 residues. Here the CDR3 reads CASSLPQREWRNEQYF. In DNA form, the CDR3 reads TGCGCCAGCAGCTTACCTCAACGGGAGTGGAGGAACGAGCAGTACTTC.

This clone has just one count. J is TRBJ1-4 and V is TRBV5-8; maybe TRBD1 (5 bases). The CDR3 consists of 15 residues. Germline loops: CDR1 SGHTS, CDR2 YDEGEE. V lost 4 bases and J 7 bases, leaving 17 bases between the germline ends. This CDR3 is CASSLGRQRGEKLFF. The CDR3 nucleotides are TGTGCCAGCAGCCTCGGCAGACAGAGGGGTGAAAAACTGTTTTTT.

This CDR3 is CATDRYNEQFF. CDR3 coding DNA: TGTGCCACGGACAGATACAATGAGCAGTTCTTC. The V call is TRBV6-1, the J call TRBJ2-1; weak D call: TRBD1 (6 bases). This CDR3 comprises 11 residues. The germline V and J ends were trimmed by 10 bases and 4 bases, with 8 bases remaining between them. Germline lookup yields CDR1 MNHNS and CDR2 SASEGT.

This chain joins TRBV6-1 and TRBJ2-3; D gene ambiguous. V gave up 8 bases and J gave up 4 bases, with 13 bases separating them. CDR1 and CDR2 from the germline V gene are MNHNS and SASEGT. The length of the CDR3 is 13 residues. The CDR3 region is CASGRVGPDTQYF. The CDR3, as DNA: TGTGCCAGCGGAAGGGTGGGCCCAGATACGCAGTATTTT.

The chain uses TRBV7-2 and TRBJ1-4; TRBD1 is a possible D gene (5 bases). The length of the CDR3 is 17 residues. CDR1 and CDR2 (germline): SGHTA, FQGNSA. Trimming pared 4 bases from V and 0 bases from J, leaving 15 bases between. CDR3: CASSSQGYGATNEKLFF. CDR3 coding DNA: TGTGCCAGCAGCTCCCAGGGATATGGGGCAACTAATGAAAAACTGTTTTTT.

This sequence joins TRBV5-1 and TRBJ2-5, with D perhaps TRBD1 (5 bases). The J call may be incorrect, as the DNA end agrees better with TRBJ2-7. The length of the CDR3 is 14 residues. In germline, CDR1 is SGHRS, CDR2 YFSETQ. The DNA for the CDR3 is TGCGCCAGCAGCCGACACGATGACAGTTACGAGCAGTACTTC. The encoded protein is CASSRHDDSYEQYF.

The chain carries TRBV18 and TRBJ1-4; 11 bases map to TRBD1. This CDR3 region has 15 residues. Germline CDR1 reads KGHSH; CDR2 reads LQKENI. The ends lost 2 bases at V and 5 bases at J; junction bases unmatched: 1. CDR3 bases: TGTGCCAGCTCACCAGGGACAGGGGGAAATGAAAAACTGTTTTTT. It yields the protein CASSPGTGGNEKLFF.

The chain recombines TRBV9 with TRBJ2-7; 8 bases map to TRBD1. The CDR3 is 13 amino acids. CDR1 is SGDLS, CDR2 YYNGEE, per germline. Germline trimming cut 3 bases from V and 7 bases from J; bases unmatched to any gene: 6. The CDR3 protein is CASSGGQGGEQYF. As DNA, the CDR3 is TGTGCCAGCAGCGGCGGACAGGGTGGAGAGCAGTACTTC.

The J gene is TRBJ2-7, the V gene TRBV9; D might be TRBD1 or TRBD2, each matching 6 bases. The germline V gene has CDR1 SGDLS and CDR2 YYNGEE. The length of the CDR3 is 15 residues. The V and J ends lost 3 bases and 3 bases respectively, with 16 bases between them. The chain's CDR3 is CASSGNRGGFYEQYF. In nucleotides, the CDR3 is TGTGCCAGCAGCGGAAACCGAGGGGGGTTCTACGAGCAGTACTTC.

The chain joins TRBV5-1 to TRBJ2-3; D may be TRBD2 (5 bases). Between the trimmed V and J ends, which lost 1 base and 1 base, there was a span of 7 bases. The CDR3 sequence is 14 residues long. The germline gives CDR1 SGHRS, CDR2 YFSETQ. The chain's CDR3 is CASSLLRGTDTQYF. In nucleotides, the CDR3 is TGCGCCAGCAGCTTGTTGCGGGGCACAGATACGCAGTATTTT.

The rearrangement uses TRBV19 and TRBJ1-5; 9 bases fit TRBD1. This CDR3 has 14 amino acids. Germline V gene data show CDR1 as LNHDA and CDR2 as SQIVND (reference sequence). After removal of 5 bases from V and 7 bases from J, the junction contained 6 bases not matched to a gene. For the CDR3, the DNA is TGTGCCAGTAGTTTTACAGGGGGCGCCCAGCCCCAGCATTTT. It specifies CASSFTGGAQPQHF. The whole variable domain, filled in from reference TRBV19 and TRBJ1-5, reads DGGITQSPKYLFRKEGQNVTLSCEQNLNHDAMYWYRQDPGQGLRLIYYSQIVNDFQKGDIAEGYSVSREKKESFPLTVTSAQKNPTAFYLCASSFTGGAQPQHFGDGTRLSIL.

J is TRBJ1-4 and V is TRBV28, with D unclear. Trimming left V 5 bases short and J 0 bases short, with 4 bases between. CDR3 length equals 13 residues. The V gene's germline CDR1 is MDHEN and CDR2 SYDVKM. CDR3 in DNA: TGTGCCAGCAGTATCACAACTAATGAAAAACTGTTTTTT. As protein: CASSITTNEKLFF. The full variable domain, with the rest looked up from reference TRBV28 and TRBJ1-4, is DVKVTQSSRYLVKRTGEKVFLECVQDMDHENMFWYRQDPGLGLRLIYFSYDVKMKEKGDIPEGYSVSREKKERFSLILESASTNQTSMYLCASSITTNEKLFFGSGTQLSVL.